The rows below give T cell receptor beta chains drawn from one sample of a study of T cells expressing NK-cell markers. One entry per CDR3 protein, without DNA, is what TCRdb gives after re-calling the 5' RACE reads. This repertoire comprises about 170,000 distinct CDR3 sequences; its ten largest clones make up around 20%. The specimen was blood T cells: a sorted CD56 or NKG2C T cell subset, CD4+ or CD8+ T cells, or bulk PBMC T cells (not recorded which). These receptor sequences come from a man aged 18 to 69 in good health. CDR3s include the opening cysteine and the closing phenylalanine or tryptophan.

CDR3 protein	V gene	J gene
CASSSNAGGRGSPLHF	TRBV7-9	TRBJ1-6
CASSQPQGVLEQYF	TRBV4-1	TRBJ2-7
CASSPSALSNQPQHF	TRBV6-1	TRBJ1-5
CASSLYGGAQETQYF	TRBV7-2	TRBJ2-5
CASSLLGAVGNTIYF	TRBV28	TRBJ1-3
CASIQGGVITDTQYF	TRBV7-9	TRBJ2-3
CSVGQGAFYEQYF	TRBV29-1	TRBJ2-7
CASSSKHLPAGTQETQYF	TRBV13	TRBJ2-5
CASSYSWGSPYEQYF	TRBV6-5	TRBJ2-7
CASSYGGGLDEKLFF	TRBV6-5	TRBJ1-4
CASSYSSRDSYSNEQFF	TRBV6-5	TRBJ2-1
CASSPGRTKISYEQYF	TRBV12-3/TRBV12-4	TRBJ2-7
CASSLGWDSDNEQFF	TRBV5-1	TRBJ2-1
CASGLGLGVGELFF	TRBV12-5	TRBJ2-2
CSARSVLEGWETQYF	TRBV20-1	TRBJ2-5
CASSLRSSGGRNEQFF	TRBV7-9	TRBJ2-1
CASSDGTSNEQFF	TRBV6-4	TRBJ2-1
CSAGGFSYEQYF	TRBV20-1	TRBJ2-7
CASSWSGGSTGELFF	TRBV7-6	TRBJ2-2
CASPGEGVEEQYF	TRBV2	TRBJ2-7
CASSFKLTQSSYEQYF	TRBV28	TRBJ2-7
CSAIWAAGGQTFSTDTQYF	TRBV20-1	TRBJ2-3
CASRPLLGNYGYTF	TRBV5-1	TRBJ1-2
CASSIGLSVRAGGEQFF	TRBV5-4	TRBJ2-1
CASSIGSGYTEAFF	TRBV19	TRBJ1-1
CAISEYSWEGTDTQYF	TRBV10-3	TRBJ2-3
CASSQDSGANQPQHF	TRBV4-2	TRBJ1-5
CASRSPFQADTQYF	TRBV12-3/TRBV12-4	TRBJ2-3
CASSLTGRYEQYF	TRBV7-9	TRBJ2-7
CASSVATGGTGGSKETQYF	TRBV9	TRBJ2-5
CSARVPTDWQGEQYF	TRBV20-1	TRBJ2-7
CASSLDAGGYSTDTQYF	TRBV6-5	TRBJ2-3
CASSPTSADNNEQFF	TRBV27	TRBJ2-1
CASSLTSGVEQYF	TRBV13	TRBJ2-7
CASSSPPGTQYF	TRBV7-2	TRBJ2-5
CASREGATEAFF	TRBV7-9	TRBJ1-1
CASTQGPGVLTEAFF	TRBV25-1	TRBJ1-1
CSARGGVNTGELFF	TRBV29-1	TRBJ2-2
CASSFPGSDEQFF	TRBV27	TRBJ2-1
CASSSSGTPTYEQYF	TRBV12-3/TRBV12-4	TRBJ2-7
CASSQDSGGSYEQYF	TRBV3-1	TRBJ2-7
CASSLVRTGDSEAFF	TRBV5-1	TRBJ1-1
CAWSEQGNTEAFF	TRBV30	TRBJ1-1
CASSFPTEVSGANVLTF	TRBV12-3/TRBV12-4	TRBJ2-6
CASSRTANYGYTF	TRBV9	TRBJ1-2
CASSPPWRMGDTEAFF	TRBV18	TRBJ1-1
CASSLSAGGPQHF	TRBV27	TRBJ1-5
CASSPLAQGSHYGYTF	TRBV27	TRBJ1-2
CASQSEGLSYNEQFF	TRBV2	TRBJ2-1
CASSKSYEQYF	TRBV27	TRBJ2-7
CASSLVLRGGEGEQFF	TRBV28	TRBJ2-1
CSTTLGLAGSGGTQYF	TRBV29-1	TRBJ2-3
CASSSDRLIYDSYEQYF	TRBV5-4	TRBJ2-7